Included here is one T cell receptor (beta chain) sequence, with context. Its specificity is unknown. In germline, CDR1 is SNHLY, CDR2 FYNNEI. CDR3 length equals 17 residues. The entry originates in a study of T cells expressing NK-cell markers. Study summary: Sorted T-cell subsets CD3+CD56+NKG2C+, CD3+CD56+NKG2C- and CD3+CD56-NKG2C+ were TCR beta-sequenced. There were seven HCMV-seropositive donors and one seronegative donor among the eight sequenced.

Study-level findings and limits: Of CD8+ T cells, roughly 1.0-7.0% belonged to dominant NKG2C+ clonotypes in roughly 6 donors.

For TCR beta, cDNA was produced by 5'RACE template switching with UMIs. Using the 5' RACE reads, TCRdb records one entry per CDR3 protein without DNA. Reported are some 390,000 distinct CDR3 sequences; the ten largest clones contain about 10%. J is TRBJ1-3 and V is TRBV2; the D call from TCRdb, TRBD1, cannot be confirmed without DNA. The receptor comes from a woman in her 50s in good health. The sequencing input was blood T cells: a sorted CD56 or NKG2C T cell subset, CD4+ or CD8+ T cells, or bulk PBMC T cells (not recorded which). The CDR3 spells CASSERGPIHSGNTIYF.